This T cell receptor beta chain was captured by sequencing in a study of multiple sclerosis patients with progressive multifocal leukoencephalopathy. Germline V gene data show CDR1 as SGHNT and CDR2 as YYREEE (reference sequence). The V segment lost 4 bases and the J segment 3 bases; nucleotides outside the gene matches: 10. The CDR3 runs to 15 residues. Sample time point: before natalizumab initiation. Using immunoSEQ multiplex PCR, the repertoire was profiled, and TCRdb retains in-frame clones only, with some absent. The table lists some 31,000 clones, 89% of them singletons. J is TRBJ2-7 and V is TRBV5-4; 7 bases are a match to TRBD1. The TCR originated in a human donor with multiple sclerosis. The sample comprised PBMCs. CDR3 nucleotides: TGTGCCAGCAGCAAGCCCCTAGGGACAGACTACGAGCAGTACTTC. Encoded protein: CASSKPLGTDYEQYF.